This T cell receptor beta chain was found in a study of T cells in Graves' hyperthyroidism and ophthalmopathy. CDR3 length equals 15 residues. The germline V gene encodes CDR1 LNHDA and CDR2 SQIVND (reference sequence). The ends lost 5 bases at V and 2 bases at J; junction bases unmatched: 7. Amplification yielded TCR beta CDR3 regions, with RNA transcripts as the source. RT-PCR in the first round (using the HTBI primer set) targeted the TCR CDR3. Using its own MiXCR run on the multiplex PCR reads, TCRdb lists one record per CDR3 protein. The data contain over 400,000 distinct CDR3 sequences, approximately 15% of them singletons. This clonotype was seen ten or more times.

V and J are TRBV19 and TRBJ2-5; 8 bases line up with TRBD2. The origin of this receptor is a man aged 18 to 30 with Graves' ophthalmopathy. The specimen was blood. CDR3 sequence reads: CASSLGAGAQETQYF. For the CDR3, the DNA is TGTGCCAGTAGTCTTGGAGCGGGAGCGCAAGAGACCCAGTACTTC.